The clone carrying this T cell receptor beta chain was recorded once. No antigen is known for it. This sample is drawn from a study of chemoradiotherapy in HPV16-positive cancers. Study observations and caveats: Non-HPV-specific T cells did not expand in tumors during treatment, whereas candidate HPV-specific clones and E7-related motifs did.

The CDR3 consists of 15 residues. V lost 0 bases to trimming and J lost 7 bases; unmatched junction nucleotides: 4. Germline CDR1 MNHNS, CDR2 SASEGT. The data were produced by immunoSEQ multiplex PCR, yet TCRdb's version contains in-frame clones alone and is incomplete. Among about 17,000 clones listed, more than 90% were seen once. This chain joins TRBV6-1 and TRBJ1-5; TRBD1 aligns across 9 bases. This receptor was taken from a human donor with HPV-associated anogenital cancer. The source material was blood, sampled from a patient who underwent chemoradiotherapy. The CDR3 loop is CASSEATGGNQPQHF. CDR3 DNA sequence: TGTGCCAGCAGTGAAGCGACAGGGGGTAACCAGCCCCAGCATTTT.